Below are 21 T cell receptor beta chains sequenced from a single sample in a study of shared clonotypes between healthy human individuals. CD8 cells classed as naive were CD45RO-negative and positively selected for CCR7, excluding terminally differentiated effector memory CD45RA+ cells. Clones were read by immunoSEQ multiplex PCR, and TCRdb kept only the in-frame ones, dropping some. This table holds roughly 590,000 clones, about 95% found once. Sample: naive CD8+ T cells sorted from blood. The origin of the receptors is a woman aged 25 to 39 in good health.

The chain employs TRBV7-9 and TRBJ2-1; 10 bases line up with TRBD1. The germline CDR1 and CDR2 sequences are SEHNR and FQNEAQ (reference sequence). The CDR3 sequence is 15 residues long. V shed 6 bases, J shed 7 bases, and the junction held 9 bases outside the gene matches. CDR3 DNA sequence: TGTGCCAGCAGTCGAGGACAGGGGGTCCTGAATGAGCAGTTCTTC. Encoded protein: CASSRGQGVLNEQFF.

This chain connects TRBV18 to TRBJ2-5; D unclear. The CDR3 totals 12 residues. V was cut by 4 bases and J by 5 bases, with 8 bases left in between. CDR1 is KGHSH, CDR2 LQKENI, per germline. The CDR3 spells CASSRRGETQYF. The CDR3 nucleotides read TGTGCCAGCTCACGGCGCGGTGAGACCCAGTACTTC.

This rearrangement joins TRBV10-2 to TRBJ1-5; 7 bases align to TRBD1. The CDR3 spans 20 residues. The ends lost 8 bases at V and 0 bases at J; junction bases unmatched: 22. Per the germline V gene, CDR1 is WSHSY and CDR2 is SAAADI. This CDR3 is CASADPRIRDRKNSNQPQHF. DNA for the CDR3: TGCGCCAGCGCGGATCCGAGGATCCGGGACAGAAAAAATAGCAATCAGCCCCAGCATTTT.

This clone was observed once. The chain has TRBV11-3 and TRBJ1-1, with a possible D match to TRBD1 (5 bases). The CDR3 totals 13 residues. Germline CDR1 SGHNT, CDR2 YENEEA. Trimming removed 5 bases at V and 1 base at J, with 8 bases between. The CDR3 coding sequence is TGTGCCAGCAGCATTGGACAGAACACTGAAGCTTTCTTT. Amino acid sequence: CASSIGQNTEAFF.

J is TRBJ2-2 and V is TRBV28, with D possibly being TRBD2 (5 bases). From germline, CDR1 is MDHEN and CDR2 SYDVKM. This CDR3 has 11 amino acids. Trimming removed 4 bases from V and 8 bases from J, with 5 bases in between. The CDR3 nucleotides read TGTGCCAGCAGTTGGAGGGGGGAGCTGTTTTTT. As protein: CASSWRGELFF.

This chain uses TRBV11-2 with TRBJ1-1, with D hard to call. Germline V CDR1 and CDR2: SGHAT, FQNNGV. The CDR3 has 14 residues. V lost 5 bases and J lost 3, with 13 bases in between. CDR3 loop: CASSLGYGDTEAFF. CDR3 nucleotide sequence: TGTGCCAGCAGCCTGGGTTACGGGGACACTGAAGCTTTCTTT.

This clone was counted a single time. The V call is TRBV10-3, the J call TRBJ2-7; D remains unclear. The V gene lost 3 bases and the J gene lost 2 bases, with 11 bases spanning the gap. Germline V gene lookup returns CDR1 ENHRY and CDR2 SYGVKD. There are 14 residues in the CDR3. This chain's CDR3 is CAISDRDGPYEQYF. The DNA for the CDR3 is TGTGCCATCAGTGACCGAGACGGACCCTACGAGCAGTACTTC.

V and J are TRBV30 and TRBJ2-1; the D is unclear. Germline CDR1 GTSNPN, CDR2 SVGIG (reference sequence). The ends were cut back, 1 base at V and 0 bases at J, with 10 bases in the middle. The CDR3 is made up of 15 amino acids. CDR3 region: CAWSGEESSYNEQFF. The DNA for the CDR3 is TGTGCCTGGAGTGGAGAGGAGAGCTCCTACAATGAGCAGTTCTTC. The variable domain in full, completed from reference TRBV30 and TRBJ2-1, reads SQTIHQWPATLVQPVGSPLSLECTVEGTSNPNLYWYRQAAGRGLQLLFYSVGIGQISSEVPQNLSASRPQDRQFILSSKKLLLSDSGFYLCAWSGEESSYNEQFFGPGTRLTVL.

V gene TRBV13 combines with J gene TRBJ2-5; 12 bases are a match to TRBD1. Germline V gives CDR1 PRHDT, CDR2 FYEKMQ (reference sequence). This CDR3 contains 15 residues. Losses at the gene ends were 5 bases for V and 5 bases for J; bases not matched to a gene: 6. CDR3 sequence reads: CASSQGTGGRETQYF. The CDR3 DNA follows: TGTGCCAGCAGCCAAGGGACAGGGGGCAGGGAGACCCAGTACTTC.

The chain joins TRBV9 to TRBJ1-5, with D perhaps TRBD1 (5 bases). The germline V and J ends were trimmed by 0 bases and 9 bases, with 10 bases remaining between them. Germline V gene sequence: CDR1 SGDLS, CDR2 YYNGEE. The CDR3 runs to 13 residues. The CDR3 nucleotides are TGTGCCAGCAGCGTAGGAGAGGGGTGGCCCCAGCATTTT. Protein product: CASSVGEGWPQHF.

V gene TRBV11-2 combines with J gene TRBJ2-1; D is possibly TRBD1 (6 bases). Germline loops: CDR1 SGHAT, CDR2 FQNNGV. Trimming removed 5 bases at V and 3 bases at J, with 17 bases between. The CDR3 runs 16 residues. CDR3 loop: CASSGHPGHLYNEQFF. CDR3 in DNA: TGTGCCAGCAGCGGGCACCCGGGACACCTCTACAATGAGCAGTTCTTC. The full variable domain, in which reference TRBV11-2 and TRBJ2-1 provide the parts outside the CDR3, is EAGVAQSPRYKIIEKRQSVAFWCNPISGHATLYWYQQILGQGPKLLIQFQNNGVVDDSQLPKDRFSAERLKGVDSTLKIQPAKLEDSAVYLCASSGHPGHLYNEQFFGPGTRLTVL.

The chain couples TRBV10-1 to TRBJ2-7; D gene ambiguous. This CDR3 has 12 amino acids. Trimming pared 3 bases from V and 6 bases from J, leaving 9 bases between. Germline CDR1 WNHNN, CDR2 SYGVQD (reference sequence). The CDR3 DNA follows: TGCGCCAGCAGTGACCCGCTTGGCGAGCAGTACTTC. This gives the protein CASSDPLGEQYF.

The chain carries TRBV12-1 and TRBJ2-7; no DNA check was done on the table's D call, TRBD2. TRBV12-1 is reported as a pseudogene. This CDR3 is 15 amino acids long. Here the CDR3 DNA reads TGTGCCAGCAGCAGCCGTCGGGGGTGTGCCTACGAGCAGTACTTC. Its protein is CASSSRRGCAYEQYF.

This clone was seen once. The CDR3 sequence: CASSAGIRADTEAFF. As DNA, the CDR3 is TGTGCCAGCAGCGCCGGGATTCGGGCCGACACTGAAGCTTTCTTT. The chain employs TRBV9 and TRBJ1-1, with D uncertain. The CDR3 is 15 amino acids. Looked up from germline, CDR1 is SGDLS and CDR2 is YYNGEE. The V end lost 3 bases, the J end lost 3 bases, and 15 bases lay between the germline ends.

This chain uses TRBV19 with TRBJ2-1; D unclear. The CDR3 consists of 14 residues. Trimming shortened V by 3 bases and J by 6 bases, and 12 bases separated the two germline ends. The germline V gene encodes CDR1 LNHDA and CDR2 SQIVND (reference sequence). The CDR3 loop is CASSILDPLNEQFF. The CDR3 nucleotides read TGTGCCAGTAGTATTCTAGATCCTCTCAATGAGCAGTTCTTC.

This chain uses TRBV15 with TRBJ2-5; D is unclear. V lost 6 bases and J 5 bases, leaving 10 bases between the germline ends. The germline V gene encodes CDR1 LNHNV and CDR2 YYDKDF (reference sequence). The CDR3 extends over 12 amino acids. The CDR3 sequence is CATSREEETQYF. DNA for the CDR3: TGTGCCACCAGTCGAGAGGAGGAGACCCAGTACTTC.

This clone has just a few counts. This rearrangement joins TRBV6-1 to TRBJ2-7, with D possibly matching TRBD1 (6 bases). Trimming took 0 bases from V and 3 from J, leaving 12 bases between them. Germline V gives CDR1 MNHNS, CDR2 SASEGT. This CDR3 has 15 residues. The CDR3 bases are TGTGCCAGCAGTGAAGCCGTGGGGGCAGTCTACGAGCAGTACTTC. Protein: CASSEAVGAVYEQYF.

The chain joins TRBV27 to TRBJ2-7; TRBD1 might be the D (6 bases). The length of the CDR3 is 13 residues. From germline, CDR1 is MNHEY and CDR2 SMNVEV (reference sequence). Trimming left V 5 bases short and J 1 base short, with 9 bases between. This CDR3 reads CASSNGQSYEQYF. The CDR3 coding sequence is TGTGCCAGCAGTAACGGACAGTCCTACGAGCAGTACTTC.

The rearrangement links TRBV27 to TRBJ1-2, with no clear D. Trimming left V 6 bases short and J 7 bases short, with 18 bases between. CDR3 length: 14 residues. CDR1 and CDR2 (germline): MNHEY, SMNVEV (reference sequence). This CDR3 is CASSSRRTVGGYTF. The CDR3 region has the DNA TGTGCCAGCAGCTCTCGACGGACCGTGGGTGGCTACACCTTC.

A single count supports this clone. The gene calls are TRBV7-3 and TRBJ2-3; 7 positions match TRBD2. This CDR3 comprises 15 residues. Germline CDR1 reads SGHTA; CDR2 reads FQGTGA. V lost 2 bases, J lost 0 bases, and 2 bases stayed unmatched. Here the CDR3 DNA reads TGTGCCAGCAGCTTACGGGAGGTTAGCACAGATACGCAGTATTTT. This translates into CASSLREVSTDTQYF.

This clone came up a few times. V and J are TRBV19 and TRBJ1-5; D is perhaps TRBD1 (6 bases). V was cut by 7 bases and J by 0 bases, with 10 bases left in between. The CDR3 contains 14 residues. Germline V gene lookup returns CDR1 LNHDA and CDR2 SQIVND (reference sequence). CDR3 nucleotides: TGTGCCAGTAAATACAGGGATAGCAATCAGCCCCAGCATTTT. Translation gives CASKYRDSNQPQHF.